The clone carrying this T cell receptor beta chain occurred many times. The data derive from a study of spatial heterogeneity in lung cancer. Each CDR3 protein is one row after TCRdb ran MiXCR on the 5' RACE reads. The repertoire holds over 45,000 distinct CDR3 sequences, 5.3% seen once, with 11% in the top ten. The time point: sample taken at primary tumor resection. No cells were sorted before sequencing. The whole RNA sequenced was extracted from tumor, nontumor lung or frozen PBMC. Per the germline V gene, CDR1 is LGHDT and CDR2 is YNNKEL (reference sequence). The length of the CDR3 is 13 residues. V shed 3 bases and J shed 3 bases, with 8 bases lying between them.

The clonotype was recovered from a male donor with early-stage non-small cell lung cancer. The specimen was PBMCs, collected at surgery. This chain connects TRBV3-1 to TRBJ2-5; D uncertain. The CDR3 DNA sequence: TGTGCCAGCAGCCAGCATACAGAAGAGACCCAGTACTTC. Its protein is CASSQHTEETQYF.